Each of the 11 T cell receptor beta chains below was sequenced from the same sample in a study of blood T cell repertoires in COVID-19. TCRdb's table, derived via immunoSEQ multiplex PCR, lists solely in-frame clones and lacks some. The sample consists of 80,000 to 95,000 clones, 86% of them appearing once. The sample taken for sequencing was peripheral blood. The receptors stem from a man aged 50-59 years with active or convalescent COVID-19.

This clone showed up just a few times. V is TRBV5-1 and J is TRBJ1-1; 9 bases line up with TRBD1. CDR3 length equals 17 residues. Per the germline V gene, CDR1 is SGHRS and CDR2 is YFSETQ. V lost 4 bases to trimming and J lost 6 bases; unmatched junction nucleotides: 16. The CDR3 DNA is TGCGCCAGCAGCCGTGTCCGGGACAGGGATTCGAGTCCTGAAGCTTTCTTT. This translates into CASSRVRDRDSSPEAFF.

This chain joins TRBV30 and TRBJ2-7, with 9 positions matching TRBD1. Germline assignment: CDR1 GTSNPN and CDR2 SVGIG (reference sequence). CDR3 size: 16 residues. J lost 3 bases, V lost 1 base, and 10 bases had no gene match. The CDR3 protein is CAWSDPGQGANYEQYF. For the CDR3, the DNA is TGTGCCTGGAGTGACCCGGGACAGGGAGCAAACTACGAGCAGTACTTC.

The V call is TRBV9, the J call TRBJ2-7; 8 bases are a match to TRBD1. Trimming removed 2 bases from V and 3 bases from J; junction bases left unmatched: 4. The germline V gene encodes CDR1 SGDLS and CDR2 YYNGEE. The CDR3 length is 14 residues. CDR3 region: CASSVLTGGYEQYF. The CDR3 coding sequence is TGTGCCAGCAGCGTCCTCACAGGGGGCTACGAGCAGTACTTC.

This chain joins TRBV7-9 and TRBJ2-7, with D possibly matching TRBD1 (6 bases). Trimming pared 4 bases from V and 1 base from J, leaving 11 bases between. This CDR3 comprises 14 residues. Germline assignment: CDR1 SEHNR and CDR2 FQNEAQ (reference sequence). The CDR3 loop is CASSYAGDSYEQYF. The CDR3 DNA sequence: TGTGCCAGCAGCTATGCAGGGGATTCCTACGAGCAGTACTTC.

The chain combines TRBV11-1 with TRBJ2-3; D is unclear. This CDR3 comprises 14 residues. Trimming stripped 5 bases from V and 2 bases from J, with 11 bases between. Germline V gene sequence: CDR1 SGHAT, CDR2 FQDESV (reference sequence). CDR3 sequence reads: CASSTRHHTDTQYF. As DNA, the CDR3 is TGTGCCAGCAGCACAAGACACCACACAGATACGCAGTATTTT.

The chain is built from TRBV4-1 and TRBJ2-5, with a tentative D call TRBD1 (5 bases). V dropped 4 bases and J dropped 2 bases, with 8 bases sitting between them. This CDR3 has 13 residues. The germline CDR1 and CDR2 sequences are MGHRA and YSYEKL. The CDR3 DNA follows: TGCGCCAGCAGCCCCGGACATCAAGAGACCCAGTACTTC. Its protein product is CASSPGHQETQYF.

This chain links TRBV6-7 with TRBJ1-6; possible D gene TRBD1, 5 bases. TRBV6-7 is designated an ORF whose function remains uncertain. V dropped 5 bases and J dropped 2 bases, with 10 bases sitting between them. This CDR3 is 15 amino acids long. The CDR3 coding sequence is TGTGCCAGCAGTCCTCAGGGCCCCTATAATTCACCCCTCCACTTT. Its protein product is CASSPQGPYNSPLHF.

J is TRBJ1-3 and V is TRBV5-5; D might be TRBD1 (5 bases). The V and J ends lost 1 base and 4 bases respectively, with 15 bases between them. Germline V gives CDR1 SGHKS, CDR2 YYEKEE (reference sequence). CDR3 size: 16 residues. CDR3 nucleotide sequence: TGTGCCAGCAGCTTGTCGCCAACAGGAAAAGGAAACACCATATATTTT. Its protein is CASSLSPTGKGNTIYF.

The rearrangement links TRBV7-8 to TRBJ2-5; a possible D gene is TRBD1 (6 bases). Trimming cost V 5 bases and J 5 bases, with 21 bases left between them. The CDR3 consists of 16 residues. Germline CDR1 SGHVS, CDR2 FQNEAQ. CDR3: CASSPPIAGAGETQYF. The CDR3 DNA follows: TGTGCCAGCAGCCCCCCCATTGCAGGGGCCGGGGAGACCCAGTACTTC.

The chain's CDR3 is CASSYGTGQSGNTIYF. The CDR3 DNA follows: TGTGCCAGCAGCTATGGGACAGGACAAAGTGGAAACACCATATATTTT. The V call is TRBV11-3, the J call TRBJ1-3, with TRBD1 matching 8 bases. V lost 4 bases to trimming and J lost 3 bases; unmatched junction nucleotides: 8. The germline gives CDR1 SGHNT, CDR2 YENEEA. CDR3 length: 16 residues.

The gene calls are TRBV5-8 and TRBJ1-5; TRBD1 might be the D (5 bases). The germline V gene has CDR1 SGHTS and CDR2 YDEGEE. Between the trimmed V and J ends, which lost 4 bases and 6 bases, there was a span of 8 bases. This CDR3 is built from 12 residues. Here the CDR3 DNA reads TGTGCCAGCAGCAGGGGATTTCAGCCCCAGCATTTT. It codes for CASSRGFQPQHF.